This T cell receptor (beta chain) stems from a study of T-cell memory formation after mild COVID-19. Study-wide points: Some clones that responded turned up in pre-infection memory, which suggests that cross-reactive memory joined in.

This clonotype was found many times. Its antigen remains unidentified. V was shortened by 6 bases and J by 2 bases, with 5 bases between the two germline ends. The CDR3 extends over 11 amino acids. Germline assignment: CDR1 ENHRY and CDR2 SYGVKD. A 5'RACE reaction primed in the constant segment made cDNA libraries of TCR alpha and TCR beta, and these carried sample barcodes and UMIs. TCRdb independently ran MiXCR on the 5' RACE reads; one entry per CDR3 protein. The sample includes around 200,000 distinct CDR3 sequences, 9.5% to 10% seen only once; the top ten take roughly 3.5%. This clonotype was obtained from a man between 18 and 29 years old who had mild COVID-19 (a few samples of this study predate the infection). Cell type and time point are not known. The sequencing sample was made of PBMCs or a T cell subset sorted from them (not recorded which). This chain uses TRBV10-3 with TRBJ2-7; D remains ambiguous. CDR3 in amino acids: CAISNTYEQYF. For the CDR3, the DNA is TGTGCCATCAGCAACACCTACGAGCAGTACTTC.